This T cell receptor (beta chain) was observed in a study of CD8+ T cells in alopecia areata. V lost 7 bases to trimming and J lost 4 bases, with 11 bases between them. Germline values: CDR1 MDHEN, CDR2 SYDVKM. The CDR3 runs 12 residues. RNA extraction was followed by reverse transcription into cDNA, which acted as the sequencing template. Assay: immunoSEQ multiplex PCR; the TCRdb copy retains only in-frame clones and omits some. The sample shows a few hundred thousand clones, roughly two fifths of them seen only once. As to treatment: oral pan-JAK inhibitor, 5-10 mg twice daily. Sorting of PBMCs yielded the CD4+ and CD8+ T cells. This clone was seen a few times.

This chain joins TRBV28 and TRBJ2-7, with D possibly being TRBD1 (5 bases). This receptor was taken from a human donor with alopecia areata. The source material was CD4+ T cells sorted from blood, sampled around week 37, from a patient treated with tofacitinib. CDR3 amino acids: CASTYDRYEQYF. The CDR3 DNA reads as TGTGCCAGCACCTATGACAGATACGAGCAGTACTTC.